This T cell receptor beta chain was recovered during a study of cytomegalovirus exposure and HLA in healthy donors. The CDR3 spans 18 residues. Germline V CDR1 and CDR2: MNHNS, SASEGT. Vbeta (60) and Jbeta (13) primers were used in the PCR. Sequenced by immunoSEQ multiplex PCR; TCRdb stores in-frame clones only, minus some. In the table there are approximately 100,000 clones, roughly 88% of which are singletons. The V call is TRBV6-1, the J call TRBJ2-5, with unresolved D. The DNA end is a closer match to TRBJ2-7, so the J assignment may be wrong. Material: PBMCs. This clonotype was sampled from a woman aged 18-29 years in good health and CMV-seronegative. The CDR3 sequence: CASSESYSVRLSSYEQYF. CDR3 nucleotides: TGTGCCAGCAGTGAATCATACAGTGTGCGCTTAAGCTCCTACGAGCAGTACTTC.